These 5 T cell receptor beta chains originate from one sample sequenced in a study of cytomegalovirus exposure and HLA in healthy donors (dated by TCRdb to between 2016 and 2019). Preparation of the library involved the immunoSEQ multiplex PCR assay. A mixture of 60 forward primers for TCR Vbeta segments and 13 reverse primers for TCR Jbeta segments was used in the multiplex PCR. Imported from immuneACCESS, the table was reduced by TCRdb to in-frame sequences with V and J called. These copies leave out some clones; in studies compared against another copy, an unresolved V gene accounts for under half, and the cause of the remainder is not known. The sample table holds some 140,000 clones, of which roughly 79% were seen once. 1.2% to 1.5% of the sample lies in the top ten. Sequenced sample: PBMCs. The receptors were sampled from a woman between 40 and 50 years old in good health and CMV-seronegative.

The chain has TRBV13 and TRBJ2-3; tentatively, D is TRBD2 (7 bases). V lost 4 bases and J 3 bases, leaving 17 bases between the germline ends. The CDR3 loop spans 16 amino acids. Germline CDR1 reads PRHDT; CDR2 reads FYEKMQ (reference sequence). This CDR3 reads CASSSSGGPWTDTQYF. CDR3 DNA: TGTGCCAGCAGCTCATCGGGGGGCCCTTGGACAGATACGCAGTATTTT.

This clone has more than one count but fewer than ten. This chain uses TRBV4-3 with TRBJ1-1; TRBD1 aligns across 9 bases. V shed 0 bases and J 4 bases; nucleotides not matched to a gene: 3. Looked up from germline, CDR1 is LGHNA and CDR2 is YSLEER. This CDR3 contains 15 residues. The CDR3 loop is CASSQEQGAVTEAFF. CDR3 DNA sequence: TGCGCCAGCAGCCAAGAACAGGGGGCAGTCACTGAAGCTTTCTTT.

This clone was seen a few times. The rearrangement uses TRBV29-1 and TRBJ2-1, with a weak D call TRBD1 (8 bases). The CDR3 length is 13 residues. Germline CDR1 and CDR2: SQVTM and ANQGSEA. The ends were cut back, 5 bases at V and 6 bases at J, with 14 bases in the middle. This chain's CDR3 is CSVRQGRVNEQFF. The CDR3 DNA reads TGCAGCGTTAGACAGGGGAGGGTCAATGAGCAGTTCTTC.

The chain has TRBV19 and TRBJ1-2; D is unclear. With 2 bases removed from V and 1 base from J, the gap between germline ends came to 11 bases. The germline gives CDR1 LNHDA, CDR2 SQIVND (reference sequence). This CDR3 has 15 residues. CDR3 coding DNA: TGTGCCAGTAGTATATGGGCAGGAGGTAACTATGGCTACACCTTC. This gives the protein CASSIWAGGNYGYTF.

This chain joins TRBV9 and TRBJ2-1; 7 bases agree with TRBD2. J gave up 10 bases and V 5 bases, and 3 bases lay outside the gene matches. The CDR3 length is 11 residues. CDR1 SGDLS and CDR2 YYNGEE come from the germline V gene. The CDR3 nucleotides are TGTGCCAGCAGTAGGCGGGGGGAGCAGTTCTTC. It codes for CASSRRGEQFF.